This entry concerns a single T cell receptor beta chain. This PCR relied on a set of 60 Vbeta primers and 13 Jbeta primers. Profiling relied on immunoSEQ multiplex PCR, and the TCRdb table lists in-frame clones only, not all of them. Of 120,000 or so clones in the sample, about 85% were seen once. CDR1 and CDR2 (germline): SGHNT, YYREEE (reference sequence). Trimming took 2 bases from V and 9 from J, leaving 15 bases between them. The CDR3 sequence is 14 residues long. The data stem from a study of cytomegalovirus exposure and HLA in healthy donors. Sample: PBMCs. The sequence was obtained from a man between 50 and 59 years old in good health and CMV-seronegative. This sequence joins TRBV5-4 and TRBJ1-5; perhaps TRBD1 as D (6 bases). CDR3 amino acids: CASSFEGDRGPQHF. CDR3 in DNA: TGTGCCAGCAGCTTTGAGGGGGATCGAGGGCCCCAGCATTTT.